A selection of T cell receptor beta chains follows, all from one sample in a study of blood T cells in healthy people across ages. TCRdb re-analysed the 5' RACE reads in MiXCR, keeping a single row per CDR3 protein. The sample carries about 1.6 million distinct CDR3 sequences, roughly 32% recorded once. Material: blood. The source of these receptors is a woman aged 30 to 39 in good health. The conserved cysteine and the conserved F or W are not part of the CDR3 here. Fields, in order: D gene, V gene, CDR3 protein. A D gene is named only where the DNA matches it firmly.

>-|TRBV30
AWATGLETEKRF
>-|TRBV5-1
ASSLFWVNTDTQY
>-|TRBV6-6
ASSYPPKGRGNEQF
>TRBD2|TRBV4-1
ASSQDTSGGYEQY
>-|TRBV5-1
AGSWQGFMDTQY
>-|TRBV4-1
ASSQASEGTQY
>-|TRBV27
ASSLSSGNRPHGYT
>TRBD1|TRBV5-1
ASTEGTGLYNEQF
>TRBD2|TRBV7-9
ASSLSGRPYNEQF
>-|TRBV5-1
ASSLGVGRPYGYT
>-|TRBV7-9
ASSAGVSEQF
>-|TRBV20-1
SSRTWSGGYT
>TRBD2|TRBV9
ASSASASGGNTQY
>TRBD1|TRBV12-3/TRBV12-4
ASSLGQGHYNEQF
>TRBD2|TRBV7-3
ASSLSRGVAGTTDTQY
>TRBD2|TRBV10-3
AISESWGGYEQY
>-|TRBV11-1
ASSHSPLGTRTTFLIYGYT
>TRBD2|TRBV2
ASSVGEGLSTDTQY
>-|TRBV10-3
AIRDSTGEQY
>-|TRBV4-1
ASSQGGQTPGELF
>-|TRBV11-2
ASSARDNQETPY
>TRBD1|TRBV7-6
ASRLALQGKSTQY
>-|TRBV28
ASSFQGGTNERY
>-|TRBV6-1
ASSEASTREAF
>-|TRBV6-5
ASSYYGRDHGYT
>TRBD1|TRBV28
ASNPTGGDYNEQF
>TRBD2|TRBV7-9
ASSPGAGTSGGYNEQF
>-|TRBV20-1
SARDLGSYNEQF
>-|TRBV6-1
ASSEALPGQTHEQY
>TRBD1|TRBV5-6
ASSLRQGRHEQY
>-|TRBV20-1
SARDRGPEENYEQY
>TRBD1|TRBV6-5
ASSYLGTDNEQF
>TRBD2|TRBV7-6
ASSLESGGLPGRADTQY
>TRBD2|TRBV5-6
ASVGEAGASYNEQF
>TRBD2|TRBV7-2
ASSLLAGGDEQF
>TRBD2|TRBV25-1
ANKTSGSYEQY
>-|TRBV7-8
ASSQPYSITDTQY
>TRBD1|TRBV5-4
ASSSQTGANAYEQY
>-|TRBV9
ASSVGAGLVEQY
>-|TRBV11-2
ASSLGRAREGRGYT
>TRBD2|TRBV7-3
ASSRSGTSKETQY
>TRBD2|TRBV20-1
SARGLLAGGPRDEQY
>TRBD2|TRBV29-1
SVVAGGGDTGELF
>TRBD1|TRBV4-1
ASSQDSIRGQASYEQY
>TRBD1|TRBV5-1
ASSSGQGYPYEQY
>-|TRBV5-1
ASSLGRKSYNEQF
>-|TRBV3-1
ASSQDRGRGGYT
>-|TRBV18
ASSPETASYEQY
>-|TRBV12-5
ASGKGADAYNEQF
>TRBD2|TRBV20-1
SAPASGGAYNEQF
>-|TRBV28
ASRTINTGELF
>-|TRBV20-1
SARDKGGSSYNEQF
>TRBD1|TRBV2
ASTGTGVLSDQPQH